A single sample gave rise to the 5 T cell receptor beta chains below, sequenced in a study of T cell responses to AZD1222 COVID-19 vaccine. Some clones are missing from TCRdb's copy, which holds only in-frame ones; the method was immunoSEQ multiplex PCR. The sample consists of 150,000 to 190,000 clones, approximately 90% of them appearing once. This specimen consisted of peripheral blood, obtained after recovery from COVID-19. The receptor set was obtained from an adult who had recovered from COVID-19.

This chain connects TRBV27 to TRBJ1-6; no reliable D call. The CDR3 has 15 amino acids. V dropped 6 bases and J dropped 7 bases, with 16 bases sitting between them. The germline V gene has CDR1 MNHEY and CDR2 SMNVEV (reference sequence). The CDR3 bases are TGTGCCAGCAGCCAAAATGCGGGGTGGAATTCACCCCTCCACTTT. Translation gives CASSQNAGWNSPLHF.

This rearrangement joins TRBV7-2 to TRBJ1-5; a possible D gene is TRBD1 (5 bases). V lost 3 bases and J 4 bases, leaving 13 bases between the germline ends. CDR1 is SGHTA, CDR2 FQGNSA, per germline. The CDR3 totals 15 residues. The CDR3 DNA is TGTGCCAGCAGCTTTGGGACGAGGGAGAATCAGCCCCAGCATTTT. Its protein is CASSFGTRENQPQHF.

In the case of this clone: This sample includes further DNA sequences coding for the same CDR3. The chain combines TRBV27 with TRBJ2-7, with unresolved D. The CDR3 runs to 12 residues. V gave up 4 bases and J gave up 3 bases, with 7 bases separating them. The germline V gene has CDR1 MNHEY and CDR2 SMNVEV (reference sequence). The CDR3 spells CASSSPGYEQYF. CDR3 nucleotide sequence: TGTGCCAGCAGTTCCCCCGGCTACGAGCAGTACTTC.

The chain employs TRBV5-1 and TRBJ2-5; tentative D call: TRBD2 (5 bases). There are 14 residues in the CDR3. V lost 4 bases and J lost 5, with 15 bases in between. Germline loops: CDR1 SGHRS, CDR2 YFSETQ. The CDR3, as DNA: TGCGCCAGCAGCGTGCAGTACCGAGGGGAGACCCAGTACTTC. It is translated as CASSVQYRGETQYF.

The V gene is TRBV7-9, the J gene TRBJ2-1; possible D gene TRBD2, 5 bases. CDR1 is SEHNR and CDR2 is FQNEAQ in the germline V gene (reference sequence). V lost 5 bases and J lost 5, with 10 bases in between. This CDR3 has 13 residues. In DNA form, the CDR3 reads TGTGCCAGCAGCCCGGACGGGAACAATGAGCAGTTCTTC. This sequence encodes CASSPDGNNEQFF.